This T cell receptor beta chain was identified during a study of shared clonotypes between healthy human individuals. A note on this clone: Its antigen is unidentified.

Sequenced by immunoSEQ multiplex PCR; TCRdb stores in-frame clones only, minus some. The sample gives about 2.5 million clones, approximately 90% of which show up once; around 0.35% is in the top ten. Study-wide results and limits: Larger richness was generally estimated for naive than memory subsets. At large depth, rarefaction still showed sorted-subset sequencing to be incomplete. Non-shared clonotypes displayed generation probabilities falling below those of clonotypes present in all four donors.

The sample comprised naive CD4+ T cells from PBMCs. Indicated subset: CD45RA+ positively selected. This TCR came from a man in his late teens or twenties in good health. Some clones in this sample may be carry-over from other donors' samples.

This CDR3 reads CASSQAAGQVNEKLFF. CDR3 in DNA: TGCGCCAGCAGCCAAGCGGCAGGACAGGTTAATGAAAAACTGTTTTTT. The rearrangement joins TRBV4-3 to TRBJ1-4, with 7 bases that match TRBD1. Unmatched junction bases numbered 6, after V lost 1 base and J lost 4 bases. Germline V CDR1 and CDR2: LGHNA, YSLEER. This CDR3 region has 16 residues.